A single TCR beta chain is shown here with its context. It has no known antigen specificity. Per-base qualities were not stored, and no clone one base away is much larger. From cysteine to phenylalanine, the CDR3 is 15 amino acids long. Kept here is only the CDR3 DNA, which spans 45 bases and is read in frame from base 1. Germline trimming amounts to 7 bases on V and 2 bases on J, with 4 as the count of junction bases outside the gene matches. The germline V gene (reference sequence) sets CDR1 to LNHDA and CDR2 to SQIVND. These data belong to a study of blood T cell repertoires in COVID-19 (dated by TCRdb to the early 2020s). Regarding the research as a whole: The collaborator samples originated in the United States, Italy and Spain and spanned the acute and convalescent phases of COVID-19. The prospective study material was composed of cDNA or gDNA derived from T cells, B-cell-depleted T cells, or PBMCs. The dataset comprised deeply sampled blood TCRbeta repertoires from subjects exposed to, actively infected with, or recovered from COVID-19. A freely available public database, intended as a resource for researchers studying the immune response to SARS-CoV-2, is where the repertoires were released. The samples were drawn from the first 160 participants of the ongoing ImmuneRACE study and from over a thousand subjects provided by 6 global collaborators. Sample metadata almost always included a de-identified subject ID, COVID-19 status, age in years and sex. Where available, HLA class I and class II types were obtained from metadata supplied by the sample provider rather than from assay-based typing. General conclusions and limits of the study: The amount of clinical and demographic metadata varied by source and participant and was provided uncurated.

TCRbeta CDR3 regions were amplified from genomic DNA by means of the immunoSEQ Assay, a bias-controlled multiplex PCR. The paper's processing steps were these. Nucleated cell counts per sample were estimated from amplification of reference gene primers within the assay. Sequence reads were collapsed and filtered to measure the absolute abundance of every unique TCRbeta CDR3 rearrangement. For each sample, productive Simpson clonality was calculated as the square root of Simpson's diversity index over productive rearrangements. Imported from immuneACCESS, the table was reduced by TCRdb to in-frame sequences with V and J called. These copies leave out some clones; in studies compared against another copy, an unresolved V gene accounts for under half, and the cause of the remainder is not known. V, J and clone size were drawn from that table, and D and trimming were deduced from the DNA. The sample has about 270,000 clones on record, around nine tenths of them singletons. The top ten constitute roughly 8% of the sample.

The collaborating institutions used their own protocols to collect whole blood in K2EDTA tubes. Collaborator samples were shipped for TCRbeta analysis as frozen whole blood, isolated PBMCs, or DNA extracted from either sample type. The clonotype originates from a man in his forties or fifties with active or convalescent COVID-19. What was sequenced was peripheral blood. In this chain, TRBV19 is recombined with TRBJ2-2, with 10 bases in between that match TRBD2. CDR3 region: CASIAGGPNTGELFF. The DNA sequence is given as TGTGCCAGTATAGCGGGAGGCCCCAACACCGGGGAGCTGTTTTTT.